This T cell receptor beta chain was found in a study of OX40 agonist ivuxolimab in advanced cancers. The CDR3 runs 14 residues. Germline-derived CDR1 and CDR2 are SGHTA and FQGNSA. V was trimmed by 5 bases and J by 1 base, leaving 11 bases between them. Method: immunoSEQ multiplex PCR; TCRdb's copy keeps in-frame clones and lacks some. The sample has tens of thousands of clones, approximately 83% seen once. The receptor comes from an adult with an advanced solid tumor such as melanoma, head and neck, liver or kidney cancer. The chain joins TRBV7-2 to TRBJ1-1; a possible D gene is TRBD1 (6 bases). Here the sequenced sample was CD4+ or CD8+ T cells sorted from blood, taken in a trial of the OX40 agonist ivuxolimab. CDR3 bases: TGTGCCAGCAGCATCGGGACACAGAACACTGAAGCTTTCTTT. Translating it yields CASSIGTQNTEAFF.